What follows are 17 T cell receptor beta chains derived from one specimen sequenced in a study of beta chain features in type 1 diabetes. Antigens for these TCRs are unknown. Since all of the isolated RNA was reverse transcribed, expressed TCRB transcripts were what got sequenced. Only in-frame clones appear in the TCRdb table, and some are missing; sequencing was by immunoSEQ multiplex PCR. The data contain around 180,000 clones, less than 9.5% of them singletons. General observations from the study: Shorter TCRB CDR3s, moderately but significantly so, marked every one of the four CD4+ subsets in Type 1 diabetes patients.

Sequencing was carried out using central memory CD4+ T cells from blood. These receptors originate from a woman aged 40 to 50 with type 1 diabetes.

The chain links TRBV6-1 to TRBJ1-1; perhaps TRBD1 as D (5 bases). Germline V CDR1 and CDR2: MNHNS, SASEGT. Trimming removed 2 bases at V and 1 base at J, with 14 bases between. The CDR3 runs 16 residues. The CDR3 DNA follows: TGTGCCAGCAGTGAATCGGGGGACCCTAGGAACACTGAAGCTTTCTTT. Amino acid sequence: CASSESGDPRNTEAFF.

This clone occurred a few times. This chain uses TRBV30 with TRBJ2-4, with D maybe TRBD2 (6 bases). The germline V gene has CDR1 GTSNPN and CDR2 SVGIG (reference sequence). CDR3 length equals 15 residues. V was clipped by 1 base and J by 1 base, with 11 bases between them. The CDR3 DNA is TGTGCCTGGAGTGATAATCGGGGGGCCAAAAACATTCAGTACTTC. Translation gives CAWSDNRGAKNIQYF.

J is TRBJ1-5 and V is TRBV5-8; D is ambiguous. V lost 0 bases to trimming and J lost 6 bases, with 16 bases between them. The CDR3 sequence is 16 residues long. Germline V gives CDR1 SGHTS, CDR2 YDEGEE. CDR3 residues: CASSLEALGNSQPQHF. The CDR3 nucleotides are TGTGCCAGCAGCTTGGAAGCGCTCGGGAATAGTCAGCCCCAGCATTTT. Together with reference TRBV5-8 and TRBJ1-5, the CDR3 gives the full variable domain: EAGVTQSPTHLIKTRGQQATLRCSPISGHTSVYWYQQALGLGLQFLLWYDEGEERNRGNFPPRFSGRQFPNYSSELNVNALELEDSALYLCASSLEALGNSQPQHFGDGTRLSIL.

This clone has at least ten counts. The chain carries TRBV25-1 and TRBJ2-2, with D perhaps matching TRBD2 (5 bases). V lost 5 bases and J lost 1, with 5 bases in between. Germline assignment: CDR1 MGHDK and CDR2 SYGVNS. CDR3 length: 13 residues. The CDR3 nucleotides read TGTGCCAGCAGTCGGGGGAACACCGGGGAGCTGTTTTTT. Protein product: CASSRGNTGELFF.

The V call is TRBV2, the J call TRBJ2-5; a possible D gene is TRBD1 (6 bases). Trimming took off 3 bases at V and 5 bases at J, with 13 bases between the two ends. The CDR3 is 14 amino acids. Germline CDR1 SNHLY, CDR2 FYNNEI. The CDR3, as DNA: TGTGCCAGCAGTGACCAGGGCCAGGGGGAGACCCAGTACTTC. Translated: CASSDQGQGETQYF. Full variable domain (outside the CDR3, taken from reference TRBV2 and TRBJ2-5): EPEVTQTPSHQVTQMGQEVILRCVPISNHLYFYWYRQILGQKVEFLVSFYNNEISEKSEIFDDQFSVERPDGSNFTLKIRSTKLEDSAMYFCASSDQGQGETQYFGPGTRLLVL.

In its sample, this clone was seen a few times. The chain couples TRBV29-1 to TRBJ1-1, with D hard to call. From germline, CDR1 is SQVTM and CDR2 ANQGSEA. V gave up 4 bases and J gave up 0 bases, with 6 bases separating them. The CDR3 spans 12 residues. This chain's CDR3 is CSVVRMNTEAFF. CDR3 sequence (DNA): TGCAGCGTTGTGCGAATGAACACTGAAGCTTTCTTT.

This clone was found a few times. This chain links TRBV5-4 with TRBJ1-1; weak D call: TRBD1 (6 bases). Germline values: CDR1 SGHNT, CDR2 YYREEE (reference sequence). CDR3 length equals 15 residues. V was trimmed by 4 bases and J by 0 bases, leaving 13 bases between them. CDR3 sequence reads: CASSGNRDMNTEAFF. The CDR3 DNA follows: TGTGCCAGCAGCGGAAACAGGGACATGAACACTGAAGCTTTCTTT.

The V and J genes are TRBV5-1 and TRBJ2-7; 10 bases are shared with TRBD1. CDR3 length: 16 residues. Germline V gene sequence: CDR1 SGHRS, CDR2 YFSETQ. V was clipped by 5 bases and J by 2 bases; unmatched bases: 10. The CDR3 DNA reads TGCGCCAGCAGGGTGACCGCCGGGACAGGGGCCTACGAGCAGTACTTC. Protein product: CASRVTAGTGAYEQYF.

The rearrangement links TRBV7-2 to TRBJ1-2, with 7 bases identical to TRBD1. From germline, CDR1 is SGHTA and CDR2 FQGNSA. V gave up 7 bases and J gave up 7 bases; unmatched junction bases: 12. The CDR3 covers 14 residues. CDR3 nucleotides: TGTGCCAGCAACTCGGGGACAGAGCCTAGTGGCTACACCTTC. Translating it yields CASNSGTEPSGYTF.

In its sample, this clone was seen a few times. The chain is built from TRBV11-2 and TRBJ1-3; 10 nucleotides agree with TRBD1. V was pared by 5 bases and J by 8 bases, with 6 bases of the junction left unmatched. The CDR3 totals 14 residues. CDR1 SGHAT and CDR2 FQNNGV come from the germline V gene. Here the CDR3 reads CASSRRTGGDTIYF. The CDR3 DNA reads as TGTGCCAGCAGCCGAAGGACAGGGGGGGACACCATATATTTT.

The genes are TRBV7-9 and TRBJ2-3; 10 positions agree with TRBD2. There are 16 residues in the CDR3. V shed 2 bases and J 3 bases; nucleotides not matched to a gene: 5. Germline-derived CDR1 and CDR2 are SEHNR and FQNEAQ (reference sequence). CDR3 bases: TGTGCCAGCAGCTTATCCCTAGCGGGAGAAACAGATACGCAGTATTTT. Its protein product is CASSLSLAGETDTQYF.

The chain couples TRBV7-9 to TRBJ2-1; 9 positions match TRBD1. CDR3 length equals 15 residues. Trimming at V came to 5 bases and at J to 6 bases, leaving 8 bases not matched to a gene. The V gene's germline CDR1 is SEHNR and CDR2 FQNEAQ (reference sequence). In DNA form, the CDR3 reads TGTGCCAGCAGCCAACAATCGACAGGGGGCAATGAGCAGTTCTTC. It codes for CASSQQSTGGNEQFF.

The genes are TRBV28 and TRBJ1-2, with 7 positions matching TRBD1. J lost 8 bases, V lost 5 bases, and 8 bases had no gene match. Germline CDR1 MDHEN, CDR2 SYDVKM. The CDR3 is 13 residues long. The DNA of the CDR3 is TGTGCCAGCAGTCAGGGACAGCAGGAGGGCTACACCTTC. Protein product: CASSQGQQEGYTF.

This clone was counted only a few times. This is likely a read error, given that the CDR3 carries no conserved phenylalanine or tryptophan at its end. Because the CDR3's place on the DNA is in doubt, the DNA is left out and the CDR3 is given as listed by TCRdb. This chain links TRBV6-5 with TRBJ1-1; the D call of TRBD1 is as the table states it, not checked on the DNA. Germline CDR1 and CDR2: MNHEY and SVGAGI. The CDR3 region is 9 residues in length, termini included. The CDR3 loop reads CASGLPASL.

This clone was seen a handful of times. The rearrangement links TRBV2 to TRBJ2-3, with 15 bases that match TRBD2. V lost 6 bases to trimming and J lost 2 bases; unmatched junction nucleotides: 6. Germline values: CDR1 SNHLY, CDR2 FYNNEI. The CDR3 sequence is 17 residues long. CDR3 coding DNA: TGTGCCAGCAGCGCAGGGACTAGCGGGGGGAACACAGATACGCAGTATTTT. The encoded protein is CASSAGTSGGNTDTQYF.

This clone was counted a few times. The chain carries TRBV10-3 and TRBJ2-2, with TRBD1 matching 7 bases. CDR3 length: 14 residues. Looked up from germline, CDR1 is ENHRY and CDR2 is SYGVKD. V shed 5 bases, J shed 2 bases, and the junction held 2 bases outside the gene matches. CDR3 coding DNA: TGTGCCATCAGTAGGGACAGAAACACCGGGGAGCTGTTTTTT. It translates to CAISRDRNTGELFF.

V and J are TRBV15 and TRBJ1-1; D remains unclear. In germline, CDR1 is LNHNV, CDR2 YYDKDF (reference sequence). Trimming took 8 bases from V and 0 from J, leaving 13 bases between them. The length of the CDR3 is 14 residues. The CDR3 sequence is CATSSGRLNTEAFF. For the CDR3, the DNA is TGTGCCACCTCTAGCGGGCGGTTGAACACTGAAGCTTTCTTT. Filled out from reference TRBV15 and TRBJ1-1, the complete variable domain reads DAMVIQNPRYQVTQFGKPVTLSCSQTLNHNVMYWYQQKSSQAPKLLFHYYDKDFNNEADTPDNFQSRRPNTSFCFLDIRSPGLGDTAMYLCATSSGRLNTEAFFGQGTRLTVV.